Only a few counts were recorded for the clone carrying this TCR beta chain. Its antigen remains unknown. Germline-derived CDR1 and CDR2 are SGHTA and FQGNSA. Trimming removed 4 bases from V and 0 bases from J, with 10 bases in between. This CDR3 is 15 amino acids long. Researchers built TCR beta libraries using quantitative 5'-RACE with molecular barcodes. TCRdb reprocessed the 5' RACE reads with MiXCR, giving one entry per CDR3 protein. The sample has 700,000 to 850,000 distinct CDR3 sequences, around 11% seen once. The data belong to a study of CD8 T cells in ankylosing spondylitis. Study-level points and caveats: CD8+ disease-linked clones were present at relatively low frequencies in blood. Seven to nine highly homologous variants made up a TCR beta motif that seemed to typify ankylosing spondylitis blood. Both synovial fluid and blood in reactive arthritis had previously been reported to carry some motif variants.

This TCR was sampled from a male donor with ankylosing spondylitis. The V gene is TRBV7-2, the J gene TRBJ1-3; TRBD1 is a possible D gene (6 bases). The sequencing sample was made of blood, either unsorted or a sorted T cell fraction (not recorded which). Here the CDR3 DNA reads TGTGCCAGCAGCTCGACAGGACCCTCTGGAAACACCATATATTTT. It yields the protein CASSSTGPSGNTIYF.